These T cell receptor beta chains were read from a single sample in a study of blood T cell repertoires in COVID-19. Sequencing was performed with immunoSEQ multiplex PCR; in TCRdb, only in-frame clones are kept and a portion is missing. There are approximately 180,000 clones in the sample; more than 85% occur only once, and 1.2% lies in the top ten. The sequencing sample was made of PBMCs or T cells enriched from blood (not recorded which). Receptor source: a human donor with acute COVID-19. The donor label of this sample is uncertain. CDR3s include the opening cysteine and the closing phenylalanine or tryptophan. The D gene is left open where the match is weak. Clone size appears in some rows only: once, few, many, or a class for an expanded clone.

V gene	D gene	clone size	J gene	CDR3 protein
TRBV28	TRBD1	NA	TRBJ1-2	CASNYVFRDRGGESYGYTF
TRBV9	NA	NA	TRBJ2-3	CASSVGGRGYTDTQYF
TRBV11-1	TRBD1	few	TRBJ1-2	CASSSLLGQGTGGYTF
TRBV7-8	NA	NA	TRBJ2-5	CASSFLETQYF
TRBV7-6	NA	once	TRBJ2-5	CASSQRQDIQETQYF
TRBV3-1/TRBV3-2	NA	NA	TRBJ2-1	CASSQVRQDNEQFF
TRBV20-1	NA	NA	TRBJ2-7	CSASWAFSYEQYF
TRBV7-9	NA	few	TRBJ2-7	CASISGPSYEQYF
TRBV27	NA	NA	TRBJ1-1	CASSSGGVNTEAFF
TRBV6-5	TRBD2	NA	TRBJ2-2	CASSFLAGETGELFF
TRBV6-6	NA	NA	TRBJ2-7	CASRSGRVNHEQYF
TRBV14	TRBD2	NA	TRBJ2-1	CASSQVAGGYNEQFF
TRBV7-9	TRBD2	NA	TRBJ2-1	CASSPGTSGISSYNEQFF
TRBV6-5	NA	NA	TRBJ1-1	CASSYGRYTEAFF
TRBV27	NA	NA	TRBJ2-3	CASSPLFTDSGATDTQYF
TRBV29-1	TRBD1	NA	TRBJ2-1	CSGTGVGYNEQFF
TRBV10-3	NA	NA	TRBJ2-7	CAISESGRPYEQYF
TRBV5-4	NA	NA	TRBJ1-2	CASSLYRLEGYGYTF
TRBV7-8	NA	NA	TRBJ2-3	CASSLPGTDTQYF
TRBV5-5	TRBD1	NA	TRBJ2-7	CASSPPAGQGPYEQYF
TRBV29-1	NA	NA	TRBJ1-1	CSISQQKGVAFF
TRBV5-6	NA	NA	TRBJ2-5	CARNGEQETQYF
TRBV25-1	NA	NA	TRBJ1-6	CASSPGKGRRSNSPLHF
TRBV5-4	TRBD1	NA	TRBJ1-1	CASSQKFRGVNTEAFF
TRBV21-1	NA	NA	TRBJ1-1	CASSGTGPRAFF
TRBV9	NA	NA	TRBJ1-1	CASSDSGFEAFF
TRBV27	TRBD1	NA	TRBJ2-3	CASSLQGATDTQYF
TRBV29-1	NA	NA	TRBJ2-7	CSIVGGDYEQYF
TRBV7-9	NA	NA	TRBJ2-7	CASSLDGGAGEQYF
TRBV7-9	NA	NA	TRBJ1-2	CASSLVGGGRSYGYTF
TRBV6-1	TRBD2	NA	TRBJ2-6	CASSETGGAGANVLTF
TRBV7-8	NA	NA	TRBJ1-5	CASSPVHHPSNQPQHF
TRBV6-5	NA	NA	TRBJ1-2	CASSPTTGYTF
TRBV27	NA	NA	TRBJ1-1	CASSPQGLHTEAFF
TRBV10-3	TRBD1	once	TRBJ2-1	CAISPDRNTYNEQFF
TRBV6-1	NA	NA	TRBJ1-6	CASSDWGLSYNSPLHF
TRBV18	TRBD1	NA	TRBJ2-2	CASSDDRVTGELFF
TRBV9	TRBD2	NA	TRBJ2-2	CASSVAPQSGKRTGELFF
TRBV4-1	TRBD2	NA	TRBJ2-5	CASSQLGLTSGQETQYF
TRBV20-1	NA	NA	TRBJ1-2	CSAVQNYGYTF
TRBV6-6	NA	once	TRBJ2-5	CASSYSGGLETQYF
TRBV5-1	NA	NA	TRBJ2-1	CASSFDPGYNEQFF
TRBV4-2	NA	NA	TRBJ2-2	CASSQEPATRAGELFF
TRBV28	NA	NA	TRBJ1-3	CASSFTPLSGNTIYF